Shown below are 4 T cell receptor beta chains from a single sample sequenced in a study of shared clonotypes between healthy human individuals. Here immunoSEQ multiplex PCR was the method, and the copy in TCRdb shows in-frame clones only, minus some. The sample holds under 2,500,000 clones, more than 90% seen once. Sequenced: naive CD4+ T cells sorted from blood. Indicated subset: CD45RA+ positively selected. The receptors originated from a man aged 18 to 30 in good health.

This clone showed up just once. This chain links TRBV7-2 with TRBJ1-2; 12 bases map to TRBD1. Germline CDR1 reads SGHTA; CDR2 reads FQGNSA. V shed 0 bases and J 7 bases; nucleotides not matched to a gene: 3. This CDR3 is built from 15 residues. The CDR3 DNA is TGTGCCAGCAGCTTAGCCGGGACAGGGGGCTCTGGCTACACCTTC. Its translation: CASSLAGTGGSGYTF.

The chain combines TRBV19 with TRBJ2-7; 9 bases match TRBD1. Germline CDR1 is LNHDA and CDR2 is SQIVND (reference sequence). V lost 5 bases to trimming and J lost 4 bases; unmatched junction nucleotides: 9. CDR3 length: 15 amino acids. CDR3: CASSATGTGSYEQYF. For the CDR3, the DNA is TGTGCCAGTAGTGCCACCGGGACAGGGTCTTACGAGCAGTACTTC.

The chain links TRBV28 to TRBJ1-2; D is perhaps TRBD1 (5 bases). Trimming shortened V by 1 base and J by 4 bases, and 13 bases separated the two germline ends. Germline V gives CDR1 MDHEN, CDR2 SYDVKM. This CDR3 comprises 15 residues. This chain's CDR3 is CASSLFQTVTYGYTF. The CDR3 region has the DNA TGTGCCAGCAGTTTATTTCAGACAGTCACCTATGGCTACACCTTC.

This chain joins TRBV5-6 and TRBJ2-7; 10 nucleotides align to TRBD1. The CDR3 length is 15 residues. V shed 3 bases and J 2 bases; nucleotides not matched to a gene: 5. The germline gives CDR1 SGHDT, CDR2 YYEEEE. CDR3 coding DNA: TGTGCCAGCAGCTCGGAGGGGACAGGGGCCTACGAGCAGTACTTC. Protein: CASSSEGTGAYEQYF.